The entry below gives a single T cell receptor beta chain sequence along with its context. Its specificity is unknown. Germline V lookup: CDR1 SGHTA, CDR2 FQGNSA. V lost 1 base, J lost 4 bases, and 3 bases stayed unmatched. The CDR3 spans 15 residues. PCR primers comprised 60 Vbeta and 13 Jbeta primers. Clones were read by immunoSEQ multiplex PCR, and TCRdb kept only the in-frame ones, dropping some. The sample has approximately 170,000 clones; 62% are singletons. This sample stems from a study of cytomegalovirus exposure and HLA in healthy donors. Study details: Out of fewer than 500 genotyped donors, roughly 80% belonged to the Caucasian-associated ancestry cluster. Points from the study as a whole: Later findings reportedly placed an Asian-associated ancestry cluster below the roughly 660-donor mean for N-insertions. The study put roughly 160 TCR beta chains on its list as cytomegalovirus-associated.

The rearrangement joins TRBV7-2 to TRBJ2-5; 10 bases align to TRBD1. What was sequenced was PBMCs. The sequence was collected from a man aged 35-49 years in good health and CMV-seronegative. CDR3 protein: CASSLGQGALETQYF. CDR3 bases: TGTGCCAGCAGCTTAGGACAGGGGGCTTTAGAGACCCAGTACTTC.